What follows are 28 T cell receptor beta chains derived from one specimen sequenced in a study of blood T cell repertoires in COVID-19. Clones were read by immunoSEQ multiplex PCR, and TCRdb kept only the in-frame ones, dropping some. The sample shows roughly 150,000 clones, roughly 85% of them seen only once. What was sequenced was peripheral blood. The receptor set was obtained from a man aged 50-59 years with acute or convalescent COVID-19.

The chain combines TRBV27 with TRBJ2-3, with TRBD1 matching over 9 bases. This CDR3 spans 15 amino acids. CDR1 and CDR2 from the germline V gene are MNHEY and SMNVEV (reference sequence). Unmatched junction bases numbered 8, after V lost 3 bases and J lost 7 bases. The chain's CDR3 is CASSFRGTGRNTQYF. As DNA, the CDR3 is TGTGCCAGCAGTTTCCGTGGGACAGGGAGAAATACGCAGTATTTT.

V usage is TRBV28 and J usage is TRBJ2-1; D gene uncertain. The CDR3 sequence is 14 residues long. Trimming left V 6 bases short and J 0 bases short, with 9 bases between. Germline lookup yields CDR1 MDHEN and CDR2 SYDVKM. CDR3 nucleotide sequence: TGTGCCAGCAGCTTACCGAGCTCCTACAATGAGCAGTTCTTC. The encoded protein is CASSLPSSYNEQFF.

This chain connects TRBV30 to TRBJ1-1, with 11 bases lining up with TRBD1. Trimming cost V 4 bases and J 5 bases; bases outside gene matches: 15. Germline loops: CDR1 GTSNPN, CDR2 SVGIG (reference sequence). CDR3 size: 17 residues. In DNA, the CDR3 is TGTGCCTGGACAGGAGGACAGGGGGCGCGAGTCGTAACTGAAGCTTTCTTT. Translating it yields CAWTGGQGARVVTEAFF.

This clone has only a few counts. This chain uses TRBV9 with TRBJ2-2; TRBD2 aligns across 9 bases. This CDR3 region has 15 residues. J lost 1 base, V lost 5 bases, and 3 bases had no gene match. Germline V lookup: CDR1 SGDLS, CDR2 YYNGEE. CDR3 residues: CASSSSGRNTGELFF. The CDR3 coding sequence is TGTGCCAGCAGTAGTAGCGGGAGGAACACCGGGGAGCTGTTTTTT.

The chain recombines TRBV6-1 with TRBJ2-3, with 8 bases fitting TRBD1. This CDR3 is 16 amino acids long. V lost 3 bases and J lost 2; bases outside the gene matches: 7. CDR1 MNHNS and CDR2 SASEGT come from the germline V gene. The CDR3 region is CASSEYRQGLTDTQYF. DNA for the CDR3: TGTGCCAGCAGTGAGTATCGACAGGGGCTCACAGATACGCAGTATTTT.

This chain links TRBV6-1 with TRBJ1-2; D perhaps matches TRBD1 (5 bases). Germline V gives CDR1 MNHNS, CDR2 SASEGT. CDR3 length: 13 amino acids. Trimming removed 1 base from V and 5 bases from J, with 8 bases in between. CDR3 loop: CASSEVKGYGYTF. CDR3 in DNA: TGTGCCAGCAGTGAAGTGAAGGGGTATGGCTACACCTTC.

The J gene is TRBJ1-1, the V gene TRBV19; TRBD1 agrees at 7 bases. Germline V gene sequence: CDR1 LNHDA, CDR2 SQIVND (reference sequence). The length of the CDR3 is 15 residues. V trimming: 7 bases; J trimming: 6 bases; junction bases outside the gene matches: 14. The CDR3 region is CASTDRTGAAAEAFF. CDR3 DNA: TGTGCCAGTACCGATCGAACAGGGGCGGCAGCTGAAGCTTTCTTT.

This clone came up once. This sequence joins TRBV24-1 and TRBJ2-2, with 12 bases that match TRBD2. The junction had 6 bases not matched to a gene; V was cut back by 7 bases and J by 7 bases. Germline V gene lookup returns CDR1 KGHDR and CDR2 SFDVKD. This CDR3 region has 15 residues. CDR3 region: CATSRLAGASGELFF. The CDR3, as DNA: TGTGCCACCAGCCGACTAGCGGGAGCGAGCGGGGAGCTGTTTTTT.

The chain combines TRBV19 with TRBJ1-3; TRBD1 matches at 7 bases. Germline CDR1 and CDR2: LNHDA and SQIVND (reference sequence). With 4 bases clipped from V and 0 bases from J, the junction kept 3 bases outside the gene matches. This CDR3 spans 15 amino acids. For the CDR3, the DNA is TGTGCCAGTAGTACGACAGGGAGCTCTGGAAACACCATATATTTT. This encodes CASSTTGSSGNTIYF.

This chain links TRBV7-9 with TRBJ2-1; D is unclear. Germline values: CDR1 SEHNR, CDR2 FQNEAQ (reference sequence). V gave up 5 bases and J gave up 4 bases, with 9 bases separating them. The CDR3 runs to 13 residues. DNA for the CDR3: TGTGCCAGCAGCCCGCCCTATTACAATGAGCAGTTCTTC. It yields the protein CASSPPYYNEQFF.

Here the CDR3 reads CASSQTQGPHEQYF. Written as DNA, the CDR3 is TGTGCCAGCAGTCAAACCCAGGGTCCACACGAGCAGTACTTC. V gene TRBV28 combines with J gene TRBJ2-7, with a tentative D call TRBD1 (5 bases). Germline-derived CDR1 and CDR2 are MDHEN and SYDVKM. V lost 5 bases to trimming and J lost 5 bases, with 16 bases between them. This CDR3 spans 14 amino acids.

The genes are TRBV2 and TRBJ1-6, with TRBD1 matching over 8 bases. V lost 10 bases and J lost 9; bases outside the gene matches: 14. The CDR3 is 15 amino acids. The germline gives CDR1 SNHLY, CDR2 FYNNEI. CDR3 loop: CATRQGLEGSSPLHF. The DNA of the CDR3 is TGTGCCACCCGACAGGGGCTTGAGGGTAGTTCACCCCTCCACTTT.

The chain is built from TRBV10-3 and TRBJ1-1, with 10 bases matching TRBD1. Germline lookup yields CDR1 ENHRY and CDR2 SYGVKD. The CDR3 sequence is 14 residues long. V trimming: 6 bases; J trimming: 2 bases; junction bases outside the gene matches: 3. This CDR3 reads CAIRDRGRNTEAFF. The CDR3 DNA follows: TGTGCCATCAGAGACAGGGGGCGAAACACTGAAGCTTTCTTT.

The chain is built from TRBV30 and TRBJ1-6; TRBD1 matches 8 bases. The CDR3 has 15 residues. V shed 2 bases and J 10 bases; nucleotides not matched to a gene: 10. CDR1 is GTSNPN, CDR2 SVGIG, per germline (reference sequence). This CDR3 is CAWSTRTGKGSPLHF. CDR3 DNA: TGTGCCTGGAGTACCCGGACAGGGAAAGGGTCACCCCTCCACTTT. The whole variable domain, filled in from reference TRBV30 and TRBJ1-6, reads SQTIHQWPATLVQPVGSPLSLECTVEGTSNPNLYWYRQAAGRGLQLLFYSVGIGQISSEVPQNLSASRPQDRQFILSSKKLLLSDSGFYLCAWSTRTGKGSPLHFGNGTRLTVT.

CDR3 nucleotides: TGTGCCAGCAGCTTAGGGCATGGGCACAGCTCCTACGAGCAGTACTTC. This encodes CASSLGHGHSSYEQYF. The V gene is TRBV11-3, the J gene TRBJ2-7, with D uncertain. This CDR3 comprises 16 residues. CDR1 and CDR2 (germline): SGHNT, YENEEA. The V gene lost 1 base and the J gene lost 0 bases, with 13 bases spanning the gap.

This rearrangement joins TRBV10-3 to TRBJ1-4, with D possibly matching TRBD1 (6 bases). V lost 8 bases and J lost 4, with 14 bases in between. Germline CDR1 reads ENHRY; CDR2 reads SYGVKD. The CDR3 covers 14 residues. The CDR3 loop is CAIGTGSSNEKLFF. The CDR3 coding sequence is TGTGCCATCGGAACAGGGTCGAGTAATGAAAAACTGTTTTTT.

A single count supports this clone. The CDR3 here is CASSLVRETQETQYF. The CDR3 bases are TGTGCCAGCAGCTTAGTTAGGGAGACCCAAGAGACCCAGTACTTC. V gene TRBV7-9 combines with J gene TRBJ2-5, with D possibly TRBD2 on 5 matching bases. This CDR3 comprises 15 residues. Germline CDR1 SEHNR, CDR2 FQNEAQ (reference sequence). V was shortened by 1 base and J by 1 base, with 10 bases between the two germline ends.

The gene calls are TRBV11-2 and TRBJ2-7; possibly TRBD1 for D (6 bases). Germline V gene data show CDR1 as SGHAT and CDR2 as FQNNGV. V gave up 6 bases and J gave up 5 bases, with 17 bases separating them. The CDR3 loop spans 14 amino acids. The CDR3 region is CASSQQDQGNEQYF. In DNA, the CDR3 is TGTGCCAGCAGTCAACAGGATCAGGGGAACGAGCAGTACTTC.

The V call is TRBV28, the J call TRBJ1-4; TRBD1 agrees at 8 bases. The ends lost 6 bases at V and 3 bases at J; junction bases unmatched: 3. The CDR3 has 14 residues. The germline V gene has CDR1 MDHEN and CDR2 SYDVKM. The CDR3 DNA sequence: TGTGCCAGCAGCCGGGGACAGGCTAATGAAAAACTGTTTTTT. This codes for CASSRGQANEKLFF. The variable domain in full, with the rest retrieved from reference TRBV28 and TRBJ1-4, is DVKVTQSSRYLVKRTGEKVFLECVQDMDHENMFWYRQDPGLGLRLIYFSYDVKMKEKGDIPEGYSVSREKKERFSLILESASTNQTSMYLCASSRGQANEKLFFGSGTQLSVL.

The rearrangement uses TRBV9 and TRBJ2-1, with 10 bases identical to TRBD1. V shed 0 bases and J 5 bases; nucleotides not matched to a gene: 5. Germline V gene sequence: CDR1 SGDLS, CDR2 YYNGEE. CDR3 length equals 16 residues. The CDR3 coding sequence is TGTGCCAGCAGCGTAGGGGGACAGGGGTACGACAATGAGCAGTTCTTC. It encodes CASSVGGQGYDNEQFF. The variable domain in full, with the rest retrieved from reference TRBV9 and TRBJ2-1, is DSGVTQTPKHLITATGQRVTLRCSPRSGDLSVYWYQQSLDQGLQFLIQYYNGEERAKGNILERFSAQQFPDLHSELNLSSLELGDSALYFCASSVGGQGYDNEQFFGPGTRLTVL.

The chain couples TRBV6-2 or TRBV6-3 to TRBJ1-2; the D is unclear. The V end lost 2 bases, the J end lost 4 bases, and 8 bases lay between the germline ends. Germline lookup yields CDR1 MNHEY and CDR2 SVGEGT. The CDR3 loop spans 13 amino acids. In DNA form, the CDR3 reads TGTGCCAGCAGTTACGGCTTCACCTATGGCTACACCTTC. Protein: CASSYGFTYGYTF.

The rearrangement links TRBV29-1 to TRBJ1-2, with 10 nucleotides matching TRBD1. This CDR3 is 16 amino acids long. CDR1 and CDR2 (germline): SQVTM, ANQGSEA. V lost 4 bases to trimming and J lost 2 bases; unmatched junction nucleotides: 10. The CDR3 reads CSVVGGKDRGNYGYTF. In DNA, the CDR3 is TGCAGCGTTGTAGGGGGAAAGGACAGGGGGAACTATGGCTACACCTTC.

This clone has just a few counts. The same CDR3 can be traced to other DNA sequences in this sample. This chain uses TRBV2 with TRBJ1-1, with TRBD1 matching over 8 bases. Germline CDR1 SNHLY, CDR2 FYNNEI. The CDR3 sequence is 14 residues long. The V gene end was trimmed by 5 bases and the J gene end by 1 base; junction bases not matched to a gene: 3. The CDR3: CASSKGQGNTEAFF. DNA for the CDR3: TGTGCCAGCAGTAAAGGACAGGGGAACACTGAAGCTTTCTTT.

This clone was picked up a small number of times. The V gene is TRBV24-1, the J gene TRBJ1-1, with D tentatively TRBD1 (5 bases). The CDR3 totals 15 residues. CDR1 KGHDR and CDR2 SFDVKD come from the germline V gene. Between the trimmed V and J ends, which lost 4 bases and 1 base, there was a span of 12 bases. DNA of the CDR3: TGTGCCACCAGTGACAGGGCCTATACGAACACTGAAGCTTTCTTT. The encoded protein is CATSDRAYTNTEAFF.

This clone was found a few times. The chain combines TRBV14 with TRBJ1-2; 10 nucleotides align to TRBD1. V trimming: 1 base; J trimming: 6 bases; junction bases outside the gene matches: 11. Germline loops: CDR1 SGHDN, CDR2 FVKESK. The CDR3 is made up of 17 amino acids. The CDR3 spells CASSQVRPGQGINGYTF. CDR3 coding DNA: TGTGCCAGCAGCCAAGTTAGGCCGGGACAGGGGATAAATGGCTACACCTTC.

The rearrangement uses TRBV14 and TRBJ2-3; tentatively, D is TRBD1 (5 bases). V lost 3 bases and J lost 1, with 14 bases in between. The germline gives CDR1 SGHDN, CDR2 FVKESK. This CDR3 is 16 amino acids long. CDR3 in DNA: TGTGCCAGCAGCCAGAGGATAGGGGTTGGCACAGATACGCAGTATTTT. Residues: CASSQRIGVGTDTQYF.

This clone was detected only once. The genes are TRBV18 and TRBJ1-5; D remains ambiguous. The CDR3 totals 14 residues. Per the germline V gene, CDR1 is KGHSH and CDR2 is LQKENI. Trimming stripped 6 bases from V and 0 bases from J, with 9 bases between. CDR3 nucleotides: TGTGCCAGCTCTAGGGAGTATAGCAATCAGCCCCAGCATTTT. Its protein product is CASSREYSNQPQHF. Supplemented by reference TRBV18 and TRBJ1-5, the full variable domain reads NAGVMQNPRHLVRRRGQEARLRCSPMKGHSHVYWYRQLPEEGLKFMVYLQKENIIDESGMPKERFSAEFPKEGPSILRIQQVVRGDSAAYFCASSREYSNQPQHFGDGTRLSIL.

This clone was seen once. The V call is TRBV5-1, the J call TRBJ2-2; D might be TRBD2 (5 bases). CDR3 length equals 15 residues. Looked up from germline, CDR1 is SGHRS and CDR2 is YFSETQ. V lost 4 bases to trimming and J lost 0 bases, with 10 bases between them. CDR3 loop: CASSTTTANTGELFF. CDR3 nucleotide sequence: TGCGCCAGCAGCACGACTACTGCGAACACCGGGGAGCTGTTTTTT.